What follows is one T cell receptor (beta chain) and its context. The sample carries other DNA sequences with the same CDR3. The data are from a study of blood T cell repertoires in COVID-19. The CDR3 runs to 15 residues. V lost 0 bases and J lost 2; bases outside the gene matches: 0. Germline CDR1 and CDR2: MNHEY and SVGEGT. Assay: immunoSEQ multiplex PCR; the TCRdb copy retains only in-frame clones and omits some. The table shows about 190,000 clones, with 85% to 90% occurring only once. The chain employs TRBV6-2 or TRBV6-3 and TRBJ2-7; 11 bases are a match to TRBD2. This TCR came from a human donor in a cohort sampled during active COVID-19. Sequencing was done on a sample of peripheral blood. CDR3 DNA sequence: TGTGCCAGCAGTTACTCTAGCGGGGGGGCCTACGAGCAGTACTTC. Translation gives CASSYSSGGAYEQYF.